One TCR beta chain is described in this entry. One junction end does not reproduce the germline sequence, and a read error may be involved. TCRdb ran MiXCR on the 5' RACE reads and lists one entry per CDR3 protein. The table lists approximately 550,000 distinct CDR3 sequences, 13% of them singletons. The data were taken from a study of T cells after yellow fever vaccination. The specimen comprised PBMCs, sampled on the day of the yellow fever booster vaccination. This receptor was obtained from a man aged 25 to 40 who received the YFV17D yellow fever vaccine.

For the CDR3, the DNA is TGTGCCTGGAGTGCGGGCAGGACAGAACTAACTGTAGCTTTCTTT. It translates to CAWSAGRTELTVAFF. This chain links TRBV30 with TRBJ1-1; D may be TRBD1 (6 bases). Germline V gene lookup returns CDR1 GTSNPN and CDR2 SVGIG (reference sequence). This CDR3 region has 15 residues.